This TCR beta chain was documented in a study of blood T cell repertoires in COVID-19. As originally analysed: Reference gene primer amplification gave nucleated cell count estimates. Here immunoSEQ multiplex PCR was the method, and the copy in TCRdb shows in-frame clones only, minus some. Clonal size and the V and J genes are those of that table, whereas D and trimming came from the DNA. The sample contains approximately 490,000 clones, 80% to 90% of which appear only once. The study recruited people aged about 18 to 90 years across about two dozen US areas. Participant-given clinical history determined each cohort assignment. Cohort 3 donors were reported recovered after two negative PCRs, clearance, or symptom resolution. Comment on this clone: The sample contains more than one DNA sequence encoding this CDR3.

Sequences were obtained from PBMCs or T cells enriched from blood (not recorded which). The clonotype was recovered from a woman aged 55-70 years who had recovered from COVID-19.

DNA for the CDR3: TGTGCCAGCAGCTTGGGAGGCGAGGGCTATGGCTACACCTTC. Its protein is CASSLGGEGYGYTF. The rearrangement links TRBV5-4 to TRBJ1-2; D gene unclear. Germline V gene sequence: CDR1 SGHNT, CDR2 YYREEE (reference sequence). This CDR3 comprises 14 residues. Trimming removed 0 bases at V and 4 bases at J, with 10 bases between.